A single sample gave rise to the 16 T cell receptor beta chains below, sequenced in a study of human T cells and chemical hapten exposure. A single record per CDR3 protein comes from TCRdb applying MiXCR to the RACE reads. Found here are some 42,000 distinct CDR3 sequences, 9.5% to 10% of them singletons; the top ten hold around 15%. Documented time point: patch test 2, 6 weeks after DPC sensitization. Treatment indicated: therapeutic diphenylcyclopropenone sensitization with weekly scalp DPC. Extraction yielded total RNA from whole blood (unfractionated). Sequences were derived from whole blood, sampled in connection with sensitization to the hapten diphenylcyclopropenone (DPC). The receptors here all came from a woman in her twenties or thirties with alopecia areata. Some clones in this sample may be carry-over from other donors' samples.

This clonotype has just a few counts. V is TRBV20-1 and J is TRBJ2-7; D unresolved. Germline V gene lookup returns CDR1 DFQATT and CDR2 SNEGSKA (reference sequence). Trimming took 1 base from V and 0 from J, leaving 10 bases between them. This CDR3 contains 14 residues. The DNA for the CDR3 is TGCAGTGCTAGAGTAAGGGAAAACTCCTACGAGCAGTACTTC. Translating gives CSARVRENSYEQYF.

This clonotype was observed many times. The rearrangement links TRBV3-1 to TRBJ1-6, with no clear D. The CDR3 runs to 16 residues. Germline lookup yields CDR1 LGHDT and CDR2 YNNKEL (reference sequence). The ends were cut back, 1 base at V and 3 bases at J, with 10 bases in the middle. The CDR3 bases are TGTGCCAGCAGCCAAGGCATGGACCTCTATAATTCACCCCTCCACTTT. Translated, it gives CASSQGMDLYNSPLHF. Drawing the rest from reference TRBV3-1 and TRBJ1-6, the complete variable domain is DTAVSQTPKYLVTQMGNDKSIKCEQNLGHDTMYWYKQDSKKFLKIMFSYNNKELIINETVPNRFSPKSPDKAHLNLHINSLELGDSAVYFCASSQGMDLYNSPLHFGNGTRLTVT.

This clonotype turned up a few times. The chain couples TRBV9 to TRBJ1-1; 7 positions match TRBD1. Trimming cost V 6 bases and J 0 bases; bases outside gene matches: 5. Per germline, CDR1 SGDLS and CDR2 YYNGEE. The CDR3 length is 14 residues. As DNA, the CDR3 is TGTGCCAGCACGACAGGGCCCATGAACACTGAAGCTTTCTTT. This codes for CASTTGPMNTEAFF.

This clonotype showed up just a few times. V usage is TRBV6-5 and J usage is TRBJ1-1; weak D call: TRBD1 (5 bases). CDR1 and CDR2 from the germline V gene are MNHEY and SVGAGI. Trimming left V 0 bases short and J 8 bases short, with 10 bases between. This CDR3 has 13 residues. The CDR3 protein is CASSYSGGEEAFF. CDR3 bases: TGTGCCAGCAGTTACTCCGGGGGAGAAGAAGCTTTCTTT.

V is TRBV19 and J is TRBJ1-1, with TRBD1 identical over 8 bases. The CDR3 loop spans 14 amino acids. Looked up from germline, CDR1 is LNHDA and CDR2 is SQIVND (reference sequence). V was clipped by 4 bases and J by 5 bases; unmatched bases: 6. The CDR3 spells CASSTTGERTEAFF. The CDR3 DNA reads TGTGCCAGTAGTACGACAGGGGAGAGAACTGAAGCTTTCTTT. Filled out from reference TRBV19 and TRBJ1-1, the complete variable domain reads DGGITQSPKYLFRKEGQNVTLSCEQNLNHDAMYWYRQDPGQGLRLIYYSQIVNDFQKGDIAEGYSVSREKKESFPLTVTSAQKNPTAFYLCASSTTGERTEAFFGQGTRLTVV.

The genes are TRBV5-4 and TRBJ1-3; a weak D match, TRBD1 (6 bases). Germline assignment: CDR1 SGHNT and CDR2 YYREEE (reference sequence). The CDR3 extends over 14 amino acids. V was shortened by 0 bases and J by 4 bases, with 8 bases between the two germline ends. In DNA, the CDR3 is TGTGCCAGCAGCTTGGCGGGGGCGGGAAACACCATATATTTT. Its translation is CASSLAGAGNTIYF.

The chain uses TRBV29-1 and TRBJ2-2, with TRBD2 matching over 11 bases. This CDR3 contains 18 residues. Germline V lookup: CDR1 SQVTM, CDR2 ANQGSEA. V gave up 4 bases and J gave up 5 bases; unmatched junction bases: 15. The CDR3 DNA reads TGCAGCGTTGTGGTCAGGCCGCTAGCGGGGGGCCGAACCGGGGAGCTGTTTTTT. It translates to CSVVVRPLAGGRTGELFF.

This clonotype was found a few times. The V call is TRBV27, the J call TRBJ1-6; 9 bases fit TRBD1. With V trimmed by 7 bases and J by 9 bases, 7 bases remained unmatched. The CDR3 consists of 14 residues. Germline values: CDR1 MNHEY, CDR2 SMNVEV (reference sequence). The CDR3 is CASTVDRGSSPLHF. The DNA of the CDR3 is TGTGCCAGCACCGTGGACAGGGGTAGTTCACCCCTCCACTTT.

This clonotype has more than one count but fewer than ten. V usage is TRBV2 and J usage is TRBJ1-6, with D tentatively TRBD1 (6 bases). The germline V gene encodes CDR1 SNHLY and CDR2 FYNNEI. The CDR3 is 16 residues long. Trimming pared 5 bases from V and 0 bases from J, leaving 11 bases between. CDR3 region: CASSLGQSSYNSPLHF. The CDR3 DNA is TGTGCCAGCAGTCTCGGACAGAGCTCCTATAATTCACCCCTCCACTTT.

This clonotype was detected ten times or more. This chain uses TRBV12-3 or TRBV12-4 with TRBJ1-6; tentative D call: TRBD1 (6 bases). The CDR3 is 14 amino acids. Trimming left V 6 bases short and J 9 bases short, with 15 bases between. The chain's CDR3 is CASRTPGAGSPLHF. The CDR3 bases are TGTGCCAGCAGGACCCCAGGGGCAGGTTCACCCCTCCACTTT.

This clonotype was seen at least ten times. DNA for the CDR3: TGCGCCAGCAGCCAAGATGTCGGCAGGGACTATGGCTACACCTTC. It codes for CASSQDVGRDYGYTF. V gene TRBV4-1 combines with J gene TRBJ1-2, with D possibly TRBD1 on 5 matching bases. The CDR3 sequence is 15 residues long. Trimming left V 0 bases short and J 3 bases short, with 11 bases between. Germline V gene sequence: CDR1 MGHRA, CDR2 YSYEKL.

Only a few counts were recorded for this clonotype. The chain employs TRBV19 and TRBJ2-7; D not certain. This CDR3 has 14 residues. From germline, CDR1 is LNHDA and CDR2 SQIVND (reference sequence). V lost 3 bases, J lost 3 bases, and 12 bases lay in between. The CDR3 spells CASSMVGRGYEQYF. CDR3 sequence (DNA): TGTGCCAGTAGTATGGTCGGCCGAGGCTACGAGCAGTACTTC. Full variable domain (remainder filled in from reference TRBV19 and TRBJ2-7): DGGITQSPKYLFRKEGQNVTLSCEQNLNHDAMYWYRQDPGQGLRLIYYSQIVNDFQKGDIAEGYSVSREKKESFPLTVTSAQKNPTAFYLCASSMVGRGYEQYFGPGTRLTVT.

In DNA, the CDR3 is TGTGCCAGCAGCTTAGACGGGAGGAGCACTGAAGCTTTCTTT. It yields the protein CASSLDGRSTEAFF. V usage is TRBV7-9 and J usage is TRBJ1-1; no clear D. Germline loops: CDR1 SEHNR, CDR2 FQNEAQ (reference sequence). The CDR3 is 14 residues long. The ends were cut back, 1 base at V and 4 bases at J, with 10 bases in the middle.

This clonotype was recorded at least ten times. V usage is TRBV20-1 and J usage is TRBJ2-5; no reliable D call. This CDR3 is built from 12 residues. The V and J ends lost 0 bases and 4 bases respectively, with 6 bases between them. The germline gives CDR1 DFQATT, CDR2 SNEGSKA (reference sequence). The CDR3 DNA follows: TGCAGTGCTAGAGACTGGGGAGAGACCCAGTACTTC. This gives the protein CSARDWGETQYF.

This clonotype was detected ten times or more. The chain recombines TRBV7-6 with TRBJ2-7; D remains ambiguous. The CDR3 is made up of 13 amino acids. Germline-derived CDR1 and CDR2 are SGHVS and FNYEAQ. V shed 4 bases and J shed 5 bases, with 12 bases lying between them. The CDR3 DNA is TGTGCCAGCAGCTCCTCTGAGTTGGACGAGCAGTACTTC. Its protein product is CASSSSELDEQYF.

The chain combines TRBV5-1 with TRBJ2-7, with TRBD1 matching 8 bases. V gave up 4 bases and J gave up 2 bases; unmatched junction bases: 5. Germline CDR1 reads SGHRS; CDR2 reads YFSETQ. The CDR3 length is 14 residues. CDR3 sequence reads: CASSPDRAPYEQYF. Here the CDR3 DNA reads TGCGCCAGCAGCCCGGACAGGGCCCCCTACGAGCAGTACTTC.